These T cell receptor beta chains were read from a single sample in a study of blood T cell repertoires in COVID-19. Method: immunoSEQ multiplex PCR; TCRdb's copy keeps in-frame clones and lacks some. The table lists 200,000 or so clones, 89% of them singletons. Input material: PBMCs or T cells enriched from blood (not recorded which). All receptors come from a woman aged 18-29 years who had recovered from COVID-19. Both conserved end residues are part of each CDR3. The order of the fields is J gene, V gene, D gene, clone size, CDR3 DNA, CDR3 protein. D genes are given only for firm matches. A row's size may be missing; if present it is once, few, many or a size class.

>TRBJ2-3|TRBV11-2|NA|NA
TGTGCCAGCAGCCACCTCAAGGGAGGAGGCTTCACAGATACGCAGTATTTT
CASSHLKGGGFTDTQYF
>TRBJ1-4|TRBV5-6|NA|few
TGTGCCAGCAGCTTGAACGGACTAGGGGAAAAACTGTTTTTT
CASSLNGLGEKLFF
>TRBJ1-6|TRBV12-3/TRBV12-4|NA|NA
TGTGCCAGCCGGGTGGATCCTTCACCCCTCCACTTT
CASRVDPSPLHF
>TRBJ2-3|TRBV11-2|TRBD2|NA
TGTGCCAGCAGACAAACGGGGGGAAATCGCCGAGGTACGCAGTATTTT
CASRQTGGNRRGTQYF
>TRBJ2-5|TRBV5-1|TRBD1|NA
TGCGCCAGCGGAATAACAGGGGCTCAACAAGAGACCCAGTACTTC
CASGITGAQQETQYF
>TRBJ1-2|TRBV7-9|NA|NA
TGTGCCATTCCCCCCGCGGATAACTATGGCTACACCTTC
CAIPPADNYGYTF
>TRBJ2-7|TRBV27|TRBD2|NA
TGTGCCAGCAGTTTAGCGGGGGGGCTCTACGAGCAGTACTTC
CASSLAGGLYEQYF
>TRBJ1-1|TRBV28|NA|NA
TGTGCCAGCAGTTTAGACCGAGGAAGGGAGGAATTGGGAGCTTTCTTT
CASSLDRGREELGAFF
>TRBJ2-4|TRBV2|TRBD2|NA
TGTGCCAGCAGTGTTAGCGGGCTGAACATTCAGTACTTC
CASSVSGLNIQYF
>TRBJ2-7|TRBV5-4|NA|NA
TGTGCCAGCAGCCTCGGGACTGCGATCACGGGCGAGCAGTACTTC
CASSLGTAITGEQYF
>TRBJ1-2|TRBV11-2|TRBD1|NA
TGTGCCAGCAGCTTAGCCCGGACAGGGCTTGGAGGCTACACCTTC
CASSLARTGLGGYTF
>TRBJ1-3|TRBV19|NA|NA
TGTGCCAGTAGTACCTACAGGGAGAAAGAAGGAAACACCATATATTTT
CASSTYREKEGNTIYF
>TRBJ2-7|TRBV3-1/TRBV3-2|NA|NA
TGTGCCAGCAGCCAAGTTCTTGTGGCTAGCTCCTACGAGCAGTACTTC
CASSQVLVASSYEQYF
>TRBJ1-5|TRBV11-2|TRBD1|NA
TGTGCCAGCAGCTTCACAGGGGGCGCAGGACAGCCCCAGCATTTT
CASSFTGGAGQPQHF
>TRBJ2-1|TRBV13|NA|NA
TGTGCCAGCAGCTTAGGTCAGGGAACACACAATGAGCAGTTCTTC
CASSLGQGTHNEQFF
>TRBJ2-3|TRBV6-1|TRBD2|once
TGTGCCAGCAGTGAAGCGCTGAGCGGGGGTTTGTTTGATACGCAGTATTTT
CASSEALSGGLFDTQYF
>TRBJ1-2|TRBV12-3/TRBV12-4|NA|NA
TGTGCCAGCAGTTTTGAGGGGGTCTATGGCTACACCTTC
CASSFEGVYGYTF
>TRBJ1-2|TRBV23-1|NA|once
TGCGCCAGCAGTCCCACACCGACAGGACCCCGGGGCTATGGCTACACCTTC
CASSPTPTGPRGYGYTF
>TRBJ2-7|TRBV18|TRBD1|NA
TGTGCCAGCTCACTCACGTCCGGACAGGGATCCGAGCAGTACTTC
CASSLTSGQGSEQYF
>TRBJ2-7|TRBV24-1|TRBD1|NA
TGTGCCACCAGTGATGGGGGACAGGGTAGCCACGAGCAGTACTTC
CATSDGGQGSHEQYF
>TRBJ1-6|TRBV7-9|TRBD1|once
TGTGCCAGCAGCTTAGCTGTGGCAGGGGGCTACTCACCCCTCCACTTT
CASSLAVAGGYSPLHF
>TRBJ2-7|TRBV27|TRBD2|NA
TGTGCCAGCAGTAGAACCTCTAGCGGGGGGGGTGAGCAGTACTTC
CASSRTSSGGGEQYF
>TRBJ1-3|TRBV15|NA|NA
TGTGCCACCAGCAGAGATTCAGAGCCGGGAAACCGCGACACCATATATTTT
CATSRDSEPGNRDTIYF
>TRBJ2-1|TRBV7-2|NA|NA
TGTGCCAGCAGCTTAGATCCGGCGGTGCGCTACAATGAGCAGTTCTTC
CASSLDPAVRYNEQFF
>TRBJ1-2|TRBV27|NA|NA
TGTGCCAGCAGTGCCCGCATCGGGGGGGACTATGGCTACACCTTC
CASSARIGGDYGYTF
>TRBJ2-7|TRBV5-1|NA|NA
TGCGCCAGCAGCTTGGAAGGTGGGCAGGGATTCTACGAGCAGTACTTC
CASSLEGGQGFYEQYF
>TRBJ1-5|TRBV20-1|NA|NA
TGCAGTGCTAGTGACGGGAACCAGCCCCAGCATTTT
CSASDGNQPQHF
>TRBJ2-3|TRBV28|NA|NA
TGTGCCAGCAGTTTACACGAAGGAGGGCCTCTTGATACGCAGTATTTT
CASSLHEGGPLDTQYF
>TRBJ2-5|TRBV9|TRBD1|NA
TGTGCCAGCAGCCCCGGGACAGGGGTGGAGACCCAGTACTTC
CASSPGTGVETQYF
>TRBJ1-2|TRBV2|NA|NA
TGTGCCAGCAGTGAAGCGTTAAACTATGGCTACACCTTC
CASSEALNYGYTF
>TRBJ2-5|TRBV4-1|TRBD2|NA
TGCGCCAGCAGCCAGCAGGTGGCGGGGGGCCAAGAGACCCAGTACTTC
CASSQQVAGGQETQYF
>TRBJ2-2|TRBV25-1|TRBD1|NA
TGTGCCAGCAGTGGGGGGACAGGGGCATCGGGCAACACCGGGGAGCTGTTTTTT
CASSGGTGASGNTGELFF
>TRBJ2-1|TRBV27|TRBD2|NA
TGTGCCAGCAGTATGCTTTCCCTAGCGGGGGTGGTCAATGAGCAGTTCTTC
CASSMLSLAGVVNEQFF
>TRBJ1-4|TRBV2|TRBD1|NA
TGTGCCAGCAGTGTAAGACAGGGGGCTGGTGAAAAACTGTTTTTT
CASSVRQGAGEKLFF
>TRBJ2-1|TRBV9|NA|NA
TGTGCCAGCAGCGTAGCCTCAGGGGCCAATGAGCAGTTCTTC
CASSVASGANEQFF
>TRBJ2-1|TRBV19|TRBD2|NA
TGTGCCAGTAGTAAACTAGCGGAACTATACAATGAGCAGTTCTTC
CASSKLAELYNEQFF
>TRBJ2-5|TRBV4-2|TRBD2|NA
TGTGCCAGCAGCCCGCACCTCCGGCGGGGGGGCCTCGAGACCCAGTACTTC
CASSPHLRRGGLETQYF
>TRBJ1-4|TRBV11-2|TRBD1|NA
TGTGCCAGCAGCTCCCAACAGGGGGCAGGCGAAAAACTGTTTTTT
CASSSQQGAGEKLFF
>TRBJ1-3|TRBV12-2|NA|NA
TGTGCAAGTCGCTTCGTAGGAGGCCCCTCTCCTGGAAACACCATATATTTT
CASRFVGGPSPGNTIYF
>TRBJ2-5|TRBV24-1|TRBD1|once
TGTGCCACCAGTGATGCGACAGGGGGCAGCTGGGCAGAGACCCAGTACTTC
CATSDATGGSWAETQYF
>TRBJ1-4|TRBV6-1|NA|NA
TGTGCCAGCAGTGAAGCGCGTAGACAGTGGAGCGAAAAACTGTTTTTT
CASSEARRQWSEKLFF
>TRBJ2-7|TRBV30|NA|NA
TGTGCCTGGAGTGTACTGACCCCCCTAAGGGGCGAGCAGTACTTC
CAWSVLTPLRGEQYF